The T cell receptor (beta chain) described here comes from a study of cytomegalovirus exposure and HLA in healthy donors (dated by TCRdb to the late 2010s). For the wider study: An earlier analysis of 587 of the donors reported about 260 Gb of sequence data and 95 million to 120 million unique TCR beta sequences obtained from roughly 170 million T cells. Donor age, sex, ethnicity and CMV serostatus were collected together with the repertoire data. A later analysis re-examined previously published TCR beta repertoires from hundreds of donors and added high-resolution HLA genotyping to investigate patterns of TCR occurrence. The aim of the study was to test whether cataloging public T cell receptors could identify signatures of past pathogen exposure. Of the 350 to 400 genotyped donors, about 80% fell in the genetic ancestry cluster associated with self-reported Caucasian donors. In a later genetic analysis, genome-wide SNP genotypes for about 55% of the roughly 700 donors were used, and that subset was treated as a discovery cohort. Along with the 666-subject first cohort, a separate validation cohort of over a hundred different subjects was used. Rather than drawing on any new phenotypic data, the later analysis identified candidate immune exposures from TCR beta sequences and the way those sequences occurred across donors. In an earlier analysis of 550 to 700 of the donors, high-throughput TCR beta sequencing was used to judge whether each TCR beta V gene segment behaved as functional or pseudogenic. An early release that covered roughly 600 HLA-typed donors contained approximately 290 gigabases of sequencing data and tens of millions of unique TCR sequences. Both class I and class II loci were covered by HLA typing, at four-digit resolution. The study combined high-throughput TCR immunosequencing, statistical association of individual TCRs with disease status, and machine learning to predict cytomegalovirus infection status. Because of strong linkage in the cohort, a handful of DR-DQ haplotypes were treated as single units for association and clustering. Every discovery cohort repertoire had been produced on one sequencing platform. The T cell repertoires of roughly 660 subjects were profiled by immunosequencing and related to cytomegalovirus serostatus. The number of donors typed differed by locus, with roughly 620-630 for A, B, C, DRB1 and DQB1, roughly 520 for DQA1, 600 to 610 for DPA1, and roughly 450 for DPB1. Among 300 to 450 genotyped donors of the cohort, an average of 235,054 unique TCR beta nucleotide sequences were sequenced per donor, around 18% of them non-productive. Overall study outcomes, separate from this receptor: In an earlier analysis of roughly 500 of the donors, most TCR beta V segments appeared in productive rearrangements about 90% or about 30% of the time, broadly matching IMGT annotations. When HLA alleles, especially DR and DQ, strongly co-occurred, TCR associations were difficult to assign to individual alleles. A further reported finding was that TCR beta sequences accurately predicted the HLA-A and HLA-B alleles for most subjects in the first cohort. The classifier was reported to diagnose cytomegalovirus status with high specificity and sensitivity in both the original cohort and the validation cohort. Roughly uniform sequencing depth across donors was assumed in presence/absence analyses, although this assumption may not hold. In vitro tests confirmed that a few of the cytomegalovirus-associated TCR beta chains recognize cytomegalovirus antigens. Most CMV-associated TCR beta chains appeared to be HLA-restricted in a later analysis, and the HLA associations seemed to be driven largely by CMV exposure. A cluster of highly shared sequence variants was judged likely to be a technical artifact of the sequencing pipeline. Most TCR sequences were observed very rarely across donors, whereas some public TCRs were present in many individuals. The study listed 150 to 200 TCR beta chains as associated with cytomegalovirus. CMV serostatus was the only immune exposure information available for the cohort. Because HLA typing was unavailable for some donors at each locus, only the typed subset was used in association tests. In a later analysis, HLA-associated TCR beta chains showed more clonal expansion and lower generation probabilities than non-associated chains that were equally common. At a false discovery rate of 0.05, a later analysis linked about 17,000 TCR beta sequences to specific HLA alleles. An association between a missense DCLRE1C variant and V-gene and J-gene trimming of TCR beta chains was found in a later genetic analysis and replicated in an independent cohort. According to a later genetic analysis, donors in an Asian-associated ancestry cluster had fewer N-insertions in productive TCRs than the approximately 670-donor mean. Linkage disequilibrium might explain the correlated functional status among segregating V segments, but an unknown experimental factor could not be ruled out. Because counts were too low, roughly 16 rarely observed V segments, including chromosome 9 orphons, were excluded from the earlier analysis of 587 of the donors. A later analysis reported that several top co-occurrence clusters appeared linked to parvovirus B19, influenza, CMV and Epstein-Barr virus. In this cohort, only TCR beta chains were sequenced, and detectable features were limited by the absence of alpha or paired-chain data. The authors suggested that the approach could potentially be generalized to other disease states and immunological phenotypes. The 87-base-pair reads could not distinguish some IMGT-functional V segments, including TRBV6-2 and TRBV6-3, so those segments were excluded. In a later analysis, the rate of TCR association differed among HLA loci, with DRB1 alleles having the most associated TCRs and HLA-C alleles having the fewest.

The cohort consisted of approximately 670 healthy bone marrow donors. Cohort members were all nominally healthy when sampled, although unrecorded immune exposures were likely present. The donor tested CMV seropositive, placing the donor among the 250 to 300 seropositive members of the cohort. A peripheral blood sample was collected from each donor, and TCR beta sequencing was performed on peripheral blood mononuclear cells. The Qiagen DNeasy Blood Extraction Kit was used to extract genomic DNA from the blood cell samples. At the junction V is shortened by 7 bases and J by 1 base, with 13 bases in between. From the cysteine up to the phenylalanine, the CDR3 has a length of 14 residues. Only the CDR3 DNA stays, 42 bases, in frame from base 1. CDR1 and CDR2, per the germline V gene, are MNHEY and SVGAGI. The method behind the library was the immunoSEQ multiplex PCR assay. For the multiplex PCR, a mixture combining 60 forward primers for TCR Vbeta segments and 13 reverse primers for TCR Jbeta segments was used. The CDR3 region of rearranged TCR beta genes was amplified from genomic DNA by a multiplex PCR assay. The Illumina HiSeq System was used to sequence the amplified TCR beta libraries as 87-base-pair reads. The source study handled its data this way. Across the 700 or so repertoires, a later analysis counted 75 million to 90 million unique TCR beta chains, around 11 million of which were shared by at least two donors. A nearest-neighbor algorithm error-corrected the raw reads and collapsed the reads into unique sequences, merging closely related sequences to remove PCR and sequencing errors. CDR3 sequences were aligned to IMGT reference sequences to assign V, D and J gene segments. Each retained sequence needed at least a six-nucleotide match to both a V gene segment and a J gene segment. Rearrangements were called productive when the CDR3 lacked stop codons and stayed in frame with V and J; all others were non-productive. CDR3 was defined by IMGT convention, running from the second conserved V-encoded cysteine to the conserved J-encoded phenylalanine. The earlier analysis of approximately 590 of the donors excluded any sequence lacking an unambiguous match to a single V gene segment. In an earlier analysis of 587 of the donors, a V segment was called functional when productive rearrangements were above 56.7%, and segregating when the standard deviation between donors exceeded 5%. A statistical classification framework was built to diagnose cytomegalovirus status from the catalog of TCR beta chain sequences. A later analysis assigned V and J genes by comparing TCR nucleotide sequences with IMGT/GENE-DB human TR gene sequences. A later analysis assigned CDR3 sequences and most-parsimonious VDJ recombination scenarios with the TCRdist pipeline. In a later analysis, each TCR beta chain was defined by its CDR3 amino acid sequence together with its V-gene family, and reads without a unique V-gene family were excluded. To address suspected cross-contamination and a sequencing artifact, a later analysis removed some 620 highly shared, low-generation-probability nucleotide sequences. A later analysis calculated a clonal expansion index for each public chain from normalized within-repertoire ranks of inferred template counts. In a later analysis, generation probabilities were computed with a VDJ recombination model fitted to out-of-frame rearrangements, and the resulting probabilities were checked against IGoR. In a later analysis, TCR-TCR, TCR-HLA and TCR-CMV co-occurrence was scored with hypergeometric tests, and a repertoire-size bias correction was applied to TCR pairs. False discovery rates were estimated in a later analysis by permuting HLA or CMV assignments 20 times. In a later analysis, co-occurring TCRs were grouped using DBSCAN, and TCRdist sequence similarity was added for clustering within HLA-allele-positive subsets. Repertoires with fewer than 30,000 or more than 120,000 public chains, plus five repertoires with anomalous nucleotide sharing, were excluded from co-occurrence clustering. The source is immuneACCESS, and TCRdb retained only in-frame sequences with V and J called. Part of the clones is not carried over; for the studies checked, unresolved V genes explain less than half of this, and the remainder is unexplained. V and J calls and clone size are those listed in that table; D and trimming were worked out from the DNA. The sample yields 70,000 to 75,000 clones; approximately 79% were counted once. About 12% of the sample comes from the top ten.

With respect to this clone: The specificity of this receptor is unknown. Per-base qualities were not stored, and no clone one base away is much larger.

Rearrangement joined TRBV6-5 to TRBJ1-1; the D gene is possibly TRBD1, with 6 bases matching. Sequencing was performed on PBMCs. This clonotype was obtained from a middle-aged woman in good health and CMV-seropositive. At the DNA level, the sequence is TGTGCCAGCAAGATAGGACAGAGGAACACTGAAGCTTTCTTT. Its protein product is CASKIGQRNTEAFF.